This TCR beta chain was captured in a study of patients and donors after allogeneic stem cell transplantation. CDR1 and CDR2 from the germline V gene are MNHEY and SMNVEV (reference sequence). V lost 3 bases, J lost 1 base, and 6 bases lay in between. The CDR3 covers 14 residues. TCRdb reanalysed the RT-PCR reads using MiXCR and keeps one entry per CDR3 protein. The sample has hundreds of thousands of distinct CDR3 sequences; approximately 16% are singletons. The clonotype was recovered from a human donor who was either an allogeneic HSCT recipient or a stem cell or donor lymphocyte infusion donor (not recorded which). It is not recorded whose cells these are; they may come from a transplant donor. Sequences were obtained from blood, either unsorted or a sorted T cell fraction (not recorded which). This sequence joins TRBV27 and TRBJ2-2; D is unresolved. The CDR3 region has the DNA TGTGCCAGCAGTTTCCGAGAGAACACCGGGGAGCTGTTTTTT. It codes for CASSFRENTGELFF.